This T cell receptor (beta chain) was captured in a study of blood T cell repertoires in COVID-19. Across the whole study: Both acute and convalescent COVID-19 samples were obtained from the United States, Italy and Spain.

The germline V gene has CDR1 LNHDA and CDR2 SQIVND (reference sequence). Trimming left V 4 bases short and J 0 bases short, with 19 bases between. CDR3 size: 18 residues. A word on this clone: The conserved final phenylalanine or tryptophan is absent from the CDR3, which likely points to a read error.

The data were produced by immunoSEQ multiplex PCR, yet TCRdb's version contains in-frame clones alone and is incomplete. Of more than 90,000 clones detected, approximately 84% appear once; the ten largest clones hold about a quarter. The J gene is TRBJ1-5, the V gene TRBV19, with a weak D call TRBD1 (5 bases). The receptor's source is a human donor in a cohort sampled during active COVID-19. Specimen: peripheral blood. The CDR3 is CASSRWDSTPSSNQPQHL. The CDR3 region has the DNA TGTGCCAGTAGTAGGTGGGACTCGACACCTTCTAGCAATCAGCCCCAGCATCTT.